This T cell receptor beta chain was captured in a study of shared clonotypes between healthy human individuals (dated by TCRdb to about 2020). General notes on the study: The cohort included three men and a couple of women between 18 and 49 years of age. For each donor, three plates each were used for CD4 naive and CD4 memory, two plates were used for CD8 naive, and one plate was used for CD8 memory. Different laboratories and diverse techniques were used to prepare libraries and sequence TCR repertoires, to increase sequencing depth and limit assay-specific biases. The study deeply sequenced blood TCR repertoires of several healthy adults to estimate repertoire size and the extent of clonotype sharing between individuals. Per donor, leukapheresis produced somewhere between about 0.9 and 9.5 billion PBMCs. General study outcomes and caveats: Because the study included a small number of donors, the genetic and exposure-history diversity represented was limited. Larger estimated clonotype richness was generally found for naive subsets than for memory subsets. Sampling was restricted to blood, and TCR repertoires in tissues likely differ from the TCR repertoires found in blood. Across four donors, roughly 5.1% of naive CD4, approximately 3.6% of naive CD8, approximately 2.5% of memory CD4, and approximately 0.42% of memory CD8 clonotypes were shared. Even with the large sequencing depth, rarefaction of the sorted-subset datasets indicated that sequencing was incomplete. Compared with non-shared clonotypes, clonotypes shared by all four sorted-subset donors had higher generation probabilities. Based on pairwise subsampling, the degree of clonotype sharing among donors was expected to be affected by sequencing depth.

Donors were healthy HIV-negative adults with no recently reported acute infections or vaccinations. Only Caucasian adults living in Nashville, Tennessee, USA were represented among the donors. CD4+ T cells were enriched by magnetic negative selection; naive cells were then positively selected on CD45RA, and the negative fraction formed the memory subset. Blood was obtained by leukapheresis, after which PBMCs were separated by Ficoll-Histopaque density gradient centrifugation and cryopreserved in liquid nitrogen vapor phase. Analytical flow cytometry was used to check the purity and quantity of every magnetically sorted T cell population. From each sorted fraction, genomic DNA was isolated and quantified by UV absorbance on a Nanodrop 2000c. Relative to germline, V is 3 bases shorter and J is 2 bases shorter, with 15 bases between their ends. CDR3 length: 15 amino acids, cysteine to phenylalanine. Of the read, only the CDR3 DNA is kept; its 45 bases are in frame from base 1. CDR1 SGHNT and CDR2 YYREEE are derived from the germline V gene (reference sequence).

Regarding this clone: The clone's antigen remains unknown. No base qualities exist here, and no much larger clone lies one base off it.

Using the deep immunoSEQ assay, TCR CDR3 regions were amplified from genomic DNA by multiplex PCR. Genomic DNA extracted from each cell subset was distributed evenly over all wells of several immunoSEQ 96-well plates, and each plate served as one replicate. For sorted subsets, roughly 200 ng of genomic DNA, equivalent to 25,000 to 35,000 T cell genomes, went into each replicate PCR. Purified libraries were quantified with a Qubit 3.0 fluorometer, sized on a Bioanalyzer 2100, and re-quantified with the KAPA Library Quantification kit. Every immunoSEQ 96-well plate was sequenced on a dedicated single-read 150-cycle Illumina NextSeq 550 flow cell. Per the source publication's procedure: The immunoSEQ output contained only junctional sequences without quality scores, so filtering could not match that applied to full-length reads. Sequences were annotated with PyIR, a Python wrapper for IgBLAST v1.9, using IMGT germline references to assign V/J genes and CDR3. Reads were filtered out if the reads had weak V/J assignments (E-value above 1e-6), no CDR3, stop codons, out-of-frame junctions, or ambiguous translated residues. V3J clonotypes were defined by identical inferred V gene, J gene, and CDR3 amino acid sequence. Percentage overlap between repertoires was calculated by dividing the number of shared unique clonotypes by the size of the smaller repertoire. Three approaches were used to assess repertoire richness: RTK rarefaction, the Chao1 estimator, and Recon v2.1 estimates of unobserved clonotypes. OLGA was used to compute generation probabilities for all TCRbeta clonotypes that the gDNA method yielded from a handful of donors. TCRdb mirrors the immuneACCESS table, restricted to in-frame sequences. Some clones are absent from its copies; in checked studies, under half trace to an unresolved V gene, and the reason for the others is unknown. From that table come the V and J calls and clone size; the DNA was used to work out D and trimming. The sample records under 600,000 clones, 95% to 98% of which are singletons. 0.057% of the sample is in the top ten clones.

The source material was naive CD4+ T cells sorted from blood. The sample's cell subset or site label is to be understood as: CD45RA+ positively selected. This receptor was obtained from a woman in her 30s in good health. The chain is encoded by TRBV5-4 joined to TRBJ2-7; a tentative D match to TRBD1 spans 5 bases. The bases are TGTGCCAGCAGCTCCGACCAGGGAACGGCCTACGAGCAGTACTTC. Translation gives CASSSDQGTAYEQYF.